Here is one TCR beta chain with its context. The sample originates from a study of shared clonotypes between healthy human individuals. V lost 0 bases, J lost 3 bases, and 8 bases lay in between. The CDR3 consists of 14 residues. Germline values: CDR1 MNHEY, CDR2 SVGAGI. The method was immunoSEQ multiplex PCR; TCRdb's version includes in-frame clones alone and lacks a portion of them. The sample has some 2,400,000 clones; approximately 94% are singletons. The sample was naive CD4+ T cells sorted from blood. The subset is: CD45RA+ positively selected. This TCR came from a young man in good health. The J gene is TRBJ1-2, the V gene TRBV6-5, with no clear D. DNA for the CDR3: TGTGCCAGCAGTTACTCGAGTTCGTACTATGGCTACACCTTC. Translated, it gives CASSYSSSYYGYTF.